This T cell receptor (beta chain) emerged from a study of post-analysis software for immune sequencing data. At the level of the study: The courses of disease that were included comprised relapsing-remitting, secondary progressive and progressive-relapsing multiple sclerosis. The study's findings and limits: Roughly 5 TRBV segments, TRBV5-6, TRBV5-1 and TRBV20-1 among them, were found more frequent in patients than controls. Co-batched samples clustered tightly together by F measure. Multiple sclerosis patients had significantly lower normalized Chao1 diversity than controls.

The library was made from cDNA and included unique molecular identifiers. T cells numbering about 0.95 to 10 million gave rise to some 500,000 cDNA molecules. TCRdb analysed the PCR reads with MiXCR anew, one entry per CDR3 protein. The sample has about half a million distinct CDR3 sequences, roughly 34% seen once. CDR3 length: 16 residues. Per the germline V gene, CDR1 is MNHEY and CDR2 is SMNVEV (reference sequence). Deletions cut 4 bases from V and 5 bases from J, with 17 bases between. Concerning this clonotype: Its antigen remains unidentified.

The sample consisted of blood. The rearrangement uses TRBV27 and TRBJ1-4; D ambiguous. This clonotype originated in a girl aged 2 to 17 with multiple sclerosis. As DNA, the CDR3 is TGTGCCAGCAGTTGGGCCCGGGTTGAGCGGAATGAAAAACTGTTTTTT. Its translation: CASSWARVERNEKLFF.